Listed below are T cell receptor beta chains from one sample, sequenced in a study of cytomegalovirus exposure and HLA in healthy donors. TCRdb's table, derived via immunoSEQ multiplex PCR, lists solely in-frame clones and lacks some. The data hold 150,000 to 200,000 clones, with more than 70% observed a single time. Sequencing was carried out using PBMCs. Receptor source: a woman under 30 in good health and CMV-seronegative. Each CDR3 is given with its conserved first and last residue. A D gene is named only where the DNA matches it firmly. Not every row has a clone size; where given, it reads once, few, many or a size class.

CDR3aa	CDR3nt	d_gene	abundance	v_gene	j_gene
CASSSSLGQANTEAFF	TGTGCCAGCAGCTCCAGTTTGGGACAGGCCAATACTGAAGCTTTCTTT	TRBD1	.	TRBV7-9	TRBJ1-1
CASSLDSTGELFF	TGTGCCAGCAGCTTAGACAGCACCGGGGAGCTGTTTTTT	.	.	TRBV7-9	TRBJ2-2
CASSKTSGSTDTQYF	TGTGCCAGCAGTAAGACTAGCGGGAGCACAGATACGCAGTATTTT	TRBD2	.	TRBV25-1	TRBJ2-3
CASRLAGGPSNEQFF	TGTGCCAGTAGGTTAGCGGGAGGGCCGTCCAATGAGCAGTTCTTC	TRBD2	.	TRBV19	TRBJ2-1
CASSFYLNEQFF	TGTGCCAGCAGCTTCTACTTAAATGAGCAGTTCTTC	.	.	TRBV7-9	TRBJ2-1
CASSNPGQEYEQYF	TGTGCCAGCAGTAACCCGGGACAGGAGTACGAGCAGTACTTC	TRBD1	.	TRBV6-5	TRBJ2-7
CAISESPLRDRGRNYGYTF	TGTGCCATCAGTGAGTCCCCACTCCGGGACAGGGGGCGCAACTATGGCTACACCTTC	TRBD1	.	TRBV10-3	TRBJ1-2
CASCKTVDRDTEAFF	TGTGCCAGCTGCAAAACGGTGGACAGGGACACTGAAGCTTTCTTT	TRBD1	few	TRBV25-1	TRBJ1-1
CASSFGGNKDTQYF	TGTGCCAGCAGCTTCGGAGGCAATAAAGATACGCAGTATTTT	.	.	TRBV7-6	TRBJ2-3
CASSPQMGANVLTF	TGTGCCAGCAGCCCCCAAATGGGGGCCAACGTCCTGACTTTC	.	.	TRBV7-7	TRBJ2-6
CASSGAGFDNQPQHF	TGTGCCAGCAGTGGGGCGGGGTTTGACAATCAGCCCCAGCATTTT	.	.	TRBV6-1	TRBJ1-5
CASSGDRPSNQPQHF	TGTGCCAGCAGTGGTGACAGGCCTAGCAATCAGCCCCAGCATTTT	.	.	TRBV27	TRBJ1-5
CASSEARSRRFF	TGTGCCAGCAGTGAAGCTCGGTCAAGGAGGTTCTTC	.	.	TRBV2	TRBJ2-1
CSVWGQVYEQYF	TGCAGCGTTTGGGGACAGGTCTACGAGCAGTACTTC	TRBD1	many	TRBV29-1	TRBJ2-7
CASKERGAQETQYF	TGTGCCAGCAAAGAGCGGGGGGCCCAAGAGACCCAGTACTTC	TRBD2	.	TRBV7-6	TRBJ2-5
CASSVRMGETQYF	TGTGCCAGCAGCGTCAGGATGGGAGAGACCCAGTACTTC	.	.	TRBV9	TRBJ2-5
CASSRLLNEQFF	TGTGCCAGCAGTAGACTACTCAATGAGCAGTTCTTC	.	.	TRBV2	TRBJ2-1
CASSLAWGNTIYF	TGTGCCAGCAGTTTGGCTTGGGGAAACACCATATATTTT	.	.	TRBV27	TRBJ1-3
CASSRRTGGDEQYF	TGCGCCAGCAGCCGGCGGACAGGAGGGGACGAGCAGTACTTC	.	.	TRBV4-1	TRBJ2-7
CASSGGGHRGYTF	TGTGCCAGCAGTGGGGGAGGGCACCGAGGCTACACCTTC	.	.	TRBV6-1	TRBJ1-2
CATQVTASGRGETQYF	TGTGCCACTCAAGTTACGGCTAGCGGGAGGGGAGAGACCCAGTACTTC	TRBD2	.	TRBV19	TRBJ2-5
CASSLTGSNQPQHF	TGTGCCAGCAGTTTGACAGGGAGCAATCAGCCCCAGCATTTT	TRBD1	.	TRBV5-5	TRBJ1-5
CASSDHRDGYTF	TGTGCCAGCAGCGACCACAGGGATGGCTACACCTTC	.	many	TRBV7-9	TRBJ1-2
CASSPSSGGANTGELFF	TGTGCCAGCAGCCCTTCGAGCGGGGGCGCCAACACCGGGGAGCTGTTTTTT	TRBD2	.	TRBV7-6	TRBJ2-2
CASSFRDRGRNEQFF	TGTGCCAGCAGTTTTCGAGACAGGGGTCGAAATGAGCAGTTCTTC	TRBD1	once	TRBV27	TRBJ2-1
CASSLQGFSTDTQYF	TGTGCCAGCAGCTTACAGGGGTTTAGCACAGATACGCAGTATTTT	.	few	TRBV7-2	TRBJ2-3
CATSRDRFAPGVGDEQFF	TGTGCCACCAGCAGAGATCGATTCGCTCCGGGAGTAGGGGATGAGCAGTTCTTC	.	.	TRBV15	TRBJ2-1
CASSPGTSGDPFWNEQFF	TGTGCCAGCAGTCCCGGGACTAGCGGAGACCCCTTTTGGAATGAGCAGTTCTTC	TRBD2	.	TRBV5-6	TRBJ2-1
CASGGGSNNQPQHF	TGTGCCTCCGGTGGGGGGAGTAACAATCAGCCCCAGCATTTT	.	.	TRBV30	TRBJ1-5
CASSQITPGSGAFF	TGCGCCAGCAGCCAAATTACCCCGGGCAGCGGGGCTTTCTTT	.	.	TRBV4-1	TRBJ1-1
CASGTGAGYEQYF	TGTGCCAGCGGAACAGGAGCGGGCTACGAGCAGTACTTC	.	.	TRBV4-2	TRBJ2-7
CASSLNLPGGHGYTF	TGTGCCAGCAGTTTAAATCTCCCGGGGGGTCATGGCTACACCTTC	.	.	TRBV28	TRBJ1-2
CASSAPSGGETQYF	TGTGCCAGCAGCGCTCCATCGGGGGGAGAGACCCAGTACTTC	TRBD2	.	TRBV9	TRBJ2-5
CASTLQGRQDYGYTF	TGTGCCAGTACCCTACAGGGGCGTCAGGACTATGGCTACACCTTC	TRBD1	.	TRBV19	TRBJ1-2
CATSSTPGQKNTEAFF	TGTGCCACCAGCTCTACTCCGGGACAAAAGAACACTGAAGCTTTCTTT	.	.	TRBV15	TRBJ1-1
CASSLDWGQGSYNEQFF	TGTGCCAGCAGCTTAGATTGGGGACAGGGATCCTACAATGAGCAGTTCTTC	TRBD1	.	TRBV7-8	TRBJ2-1
CASSLFPGPRGYGYTF	TGTGCCAGCAGCCTTTTTCCCGGGCCACGGGGCTATGGCTACACCTTC	.	.	TRBV11-2	TRBJ1-2
CASSRTGGGFDEQYF	TGTGCCAGCAGTCGAACAGGGGGGGGGTTTGACGAGCAGTACTTC	.	.	TRBV6-1	TRBJ2-7
CASSYSREQGGQPQHF	TGTGCCAGCAGTTACTCGAGGGAACAGGGCGGTCAGCCCCAGCATTTT	.	.	TRBV6-6	TRBJ1-5
CASSTGPREQPQHF	TGCGCCAGCAGCACAGGGCCAAGAGAACAGCCCCAGCATTTT	.	.	TRBV5-1	TRBJ1-5
CASIPEASGNGYTF	TGTGCCAGCATTCCTGAGGCATCAGGGAATGGCTACACCTTC	.	.	TRBV2	TRBJ1-2
CASSVSGTAFNEQFF	TGTGCCAGCAGCGTAAGCGGGACGGCTTTCAATGAGCAGTTCTTC	TRBD2	.	TRBV9	TRBJ2-1
CASSLDPGTYEQYF	TGCGCCAGCAGCTTGGATCCAGGAACCTACGAGCAGTACTTC	.	few	TRBV5-1	TRBJ2-7
CASSSTGGTYTGELFF	TGTGCCAGCTCATCGACGGGGGGGACCTACACCGGGGAGCTGTTTTTT	TRBD2	.	TRBV18	TRBJ2-2
CASSYGVGSGMNEQFF	TGTGCCAGCAGTTACGGGGTGGGGAGTGGGATGAATGAGCAGTTCTTC	.	.	TRBV6-5	TRBJ2-1
CASSQDISTEAFF	TGTGCCAGCTCCCAGGACATATCCACTGAAGCTTTCTTT	.	.	TRBV18	TRBJ1-1
CASSLQGGGYTF	TGCGCCAGCAGCTTGCAGGGCGGCGGCTACACCTTC	.	.	TRBV5-1	TRBJ1-2
CASSSTPYTQYF	TGTGCCAGCAGCTCCACTCCGTATACGCAGTATTTT	.	.	TRBV7-9	TRBJ2-3